This section outlines one TCR beta chain sequence together with its context. The sample is drawn from a study of T cell changes during pregnancy in multiple sclerosis. Assay used: immunoSEQ multiplex PCR; TCRdb lists only in-frame clones, some missing. The sample records about 81,000 clones, about 94% being singletons. This TCR came from a female donor with multiple sclerosis, enrolled in a pregnancy study. Sequences were derived from peripheral blood, sampled in the third trimester of pregnancy.

In nucleotides, the CDR3 is TGTGCCAGCGGCGGCATGAACACTGAAGCTTTCTTT. Translated: CASGGMNTEAFF. The chain uses TRBV5-5 and TRBJ1-1; D uncertain. Trimming pared 7 bases from V and 0 bases from J, leaving 7 bases between. This CDR3 region has 12 residues. CDR1 SGHKS and CDR2 YYEKEE come from the germline V gene (reference sequence).